A selection of T cell receptor beta chains follows, all from one sample in a study of T-cell memory formation after mild COVID-19. Using its own MiXCR run on the 5' RACE reads, TCRdb lists one record per CDR3 protein. Of 400,000 to 500,000 distinct CDR3 sequences in the sample, roughly 18% are singletons; the top ten hold around a fifth. Sequenced input: PBMCs or a T cell subset sorted from them (not recorded which). Source of these receptors: a man aged 18 to 30 who had mild COVID-19 (a few samples of this study predate the infection). Cell type and time point are not known. The conserved cysteine and the conserved F or W are not part of the CDR3 here.

cdr3_aa j_call v_call
ASSQDNNSGANVLT TRBJ2-6 TRBV4-2
ASSQSTSTSENIQY TRBJ2-4 TRBV4-3
ASSSIFLSSRGYT TRBJ1-2 TRBV12-3/TRBV12-4
ASSKFGTGNQPQH TRBJ1-5 TRBV6-5
AWTLPGQGRSYGYT TRBJ1-2 TRBV30
ASSLEGQGLYGYT TRBJ1-2 TRBV5-1
ASSIEGANQPQH TRBJ1-5 TRBV5-1
ASSYVSLNTEAF TRBJ1-1 TRBV6-6
ASSQETVYNSPLH TRBJ1-6 TRBV4-2
ASSQDISLQETQY TRBJ2-5 TRBV4-1
ASSLAGGSDTQY TRBJ2-3 TRBV5-4
ASSPWPPGTGGLSSGYT TRBJ1-2 TRBV18
ASMGRRTGGETQY TRBJ2-5 TRBV2
ASSPGPNQETQY TRBJ2-5 TRBV2
ASSHGPTDNYGYT TRBJ1-2 TRBV6-6
ASTDRGAYEQY TRBJ2-7 TRBV5-1
ASTAGTGQETQY TRBJ2-5 TRBV2
ASTQVAGAYEQY TRBJ2-7 TRBV7-2
ASSQNLRVKTDTQY TRBJ2-3 TRBV7-2
ASHRVGSRTQY TRBJ2-5 TRBV3-1
ASSYSGLGPQH TRBJ1-5 TRBV6-5
ASSLVELNTGELF TRBJ2-2 TRBV5-1
ASSLAGGSEQF TRBJ2-1 TRBV7-2
ASRRRDFSGGPNTGDLF TRBJ2-2 TRBV6-5
ASSWTAHNEQF TRBJ2-1 TRBV5-6
ASSQDPSGLAGGTDTQY TRBJ2-3 TRBV4-2
SAGTAAKNIQY TRBJ2-4 TRBV20-1
ASRQGAAPDYGYT TRBJ1-2 TRBV19
ASSWGGGGLQETQY TRBJ2-5 TRBV5-8
ASSSRQGSNQPQH TRBJ1-5 TRBV12-3/TRBV12-4
ASSRGGDETQY TRBJ2-5 TRBV6-6
AGGRGEGYT TRBJ1-2 TRBV28
ASSAIAGGGTYEQY TRBJ2-7 TRBV7-2
ASSFGLETQY TRBJ2-5 TRBV7-2
ASSLGTTANTEAF TRBJ1-1 TRBV7-8
ASSQLAGGRNEQF TRBJ2-1 TRBV4-2
ASRVDENTEAF TRBJ1-1 TRBV25-1
ASSPPGPFDQPQH TRBJ1-5 TRBV7-2
ASCQSGAGPPGYT TRBJ1-2 TRBV27
ASSHPHETDTQY TRBJ2-3 TRBV7-3
ASSVGGGAETQY TRBJ2-5 TRBV5-1
ASRQGWGDYGYT TRBJ1-2 TRBV11-2
ASSSGGEGPETQY TRBJ2-5 TRBV12-3/TRBV12-4
ASSSASGAYNEQF TRBJ2-1 TRBV5-4
ASSQTTGTYNEQF TRBJ2-1 TRBV7-9
ASRSLAGDYNEQF TRBJ2-1 TRBV6-5